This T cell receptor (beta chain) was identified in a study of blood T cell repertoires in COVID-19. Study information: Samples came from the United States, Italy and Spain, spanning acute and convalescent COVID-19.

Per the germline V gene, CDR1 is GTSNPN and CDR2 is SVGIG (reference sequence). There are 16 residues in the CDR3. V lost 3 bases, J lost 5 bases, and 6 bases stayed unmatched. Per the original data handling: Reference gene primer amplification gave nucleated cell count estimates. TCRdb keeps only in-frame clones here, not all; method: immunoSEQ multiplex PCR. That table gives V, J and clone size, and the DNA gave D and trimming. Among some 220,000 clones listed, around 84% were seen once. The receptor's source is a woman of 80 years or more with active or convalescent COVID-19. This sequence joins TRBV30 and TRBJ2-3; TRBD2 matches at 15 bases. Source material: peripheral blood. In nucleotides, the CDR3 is TGTGCCTGGAGGCCTTGGACTAGCGGGGGGGAAGATACGCAGTATTTT. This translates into CAWRPWTSGGEDTQYF.